Below, 10 T cell receptor beta chains from the same sample are listed, as sequenced in a study of CD4+ T cells in melanoma. TCRdb's copy holds only in-frame clones and misses some; the assay was immunoSEQ multiplex PCR. This sample has roughly 12,000 clones, with roughly two thirds found just once. Material: cells from a culture (not recorded whether cultured in vitro). These receptors were obtained from a human donor with melanoma.

V and J are TRBV13 and TRBJ1-6, with 9 bases identical to TRBD1. Unmatched junction bases numbered 10, after V lost 5 bases and J lost 14 bases. The CDR3 extends over 14 amino acids. Looked up from germline, CDR1 is PRHDT and CDR2 is FYEKMQ (reference sequence). The CDR3 region is CASSLGGQGKSLHF. The CDR3 nucleotides are TGTGCCAGCAGCCTGGGTGGACAGGGGAAGTCCCTCCACTTT.

This chain connects TRBV5-4 to TRBJ2-7; 7 bases are a match to TRBD2. The CDR3 runs to 16 residues. V lost 0 bases, J lost 0 bases, and 6 bases stayed unmatched. Germline CDR1 reads SGHNT; CDR2 reads YYREEE (reference sequence). CDR3 DNA: TGTGCCAGCAGCTTGGAGTCGTCTAGCGGCTCCTACGAGCAGTACTTC. Amino acid sequence: CASSLESSSGSYEQYF.

The chain couples TRBV28 to TRBJ2-2, with TRBD2 identical over 8 bases. Per germline, CDR1 MDHEN and CDR2 SYDVKM. This CDR3 contains 15 residues. J lost 3 bases, V lost 7 bases, and 7 bases had no gene match. This chain's CDR3 is CASTSGGSDTGELFF. The CDR3 region has the DNA TGTGCCAGCACCTCGGGAGGGAGCGACACCGGGGAGCTGTTTTTT.

The CDR3 spells CASGLLGGPPYEQYF. The CDR3 bases are TGTGCCAGCGGCCTCCTGGGGGGCCCTCCCTACGAGCAGTACTTC. The chain is built from TRBV2 and TRBJ2-7, with D perhaps TRBD1 or TRBD2 (6 bases each). CDR1 is SNHLY and CDR2 is FYNNEI in the germline V gene. V was shortened by 8 bases and J by 2 bases, with 19 bases between the two germline ends. The CDR3 is 15 residues long.

The CDR3 here is CASRSRTLNSPLHF. The CDR3 DNA is TGTGCCAGCAGGAGTCGGACTCTTAATTCACCCCTCCACTTT. The chain is built from TRBV6-5 and TRBJ1-6; D gene ambiguous. Per germline, CDR1 MNHEY and CDR2 SVGAGI. V shed 6 bases and J shed 6 bases, with 12 bases lying between them. The CDR3 covers 14 residues.

The chain carries TRBV5-3 and TRBJ2-3; D is unclear. TRBV5-3 is marked as an open reading frame, function uncertain. The CDR3 runs to 13 residues. The V end lost 8 bases, the J end lost 2 bases, and 12 bases lay between the germline ends. The CDR3 loop is CASLLRPTDTQYF. In DNA, the CDR3 is TGTGCCAGTTTACTACGGCCCACAGATACGCAGTATTTT.

The chain is built from TRBV5-1 and TRBJ2-1; D unclear. V shed 4 bases and J shed 12 bases, with 32 bases lying between them. Germline V gene data show CDR1 as SGHRS and CDR2 as YFSETQ. The CDR3 spans 18 residues. CDR3 DNA: TGCGCCAGCAGCCCTAATGTATTTACAATGAGCAGTTCTAACGCGCAGTTCTTC. Translated: CASSPNVFTMSSSNAQFF.

The genes are TRBV18 and TRBJ1-4; 9 bases line up with TRBD1. With 3 bases clipped from V and 8 bases from J, the junction kept 10 bases outside the gene matches. Germline V gene data show CDR1 as KGHSH and CDR2 as LQKENI. The CDR3 extends over 16 amino acids. The CDR3 sequence is CASSPDRGRGQEKLFF. CDR3 nucleotide sequence: TGTGCCAGCTCACCGGACAGGGGAAGAGGGCAGGAAAAACTGTTTTTT. Complete variable domain (other parts from reference TRBV18 and TRBJ1-4): NAGVMQNPRHLVRRRGQEARLRCSPMKGHSHVYWYRQLPEEGLKFMVYLQKENIIDESGMPKERFSAEFPKEGPSILRIQQVVRGDSAAYFCASSPDRGRGQEKLFFGSGTQLSVL.

V gene TRBV5-4 combines with J gene TRBJ1-2; TRBD1 is a possible D gene (5 bases). CDR1 is SGHNT, CDR2 YYREEE, per germline (reference sequence). V lost 0 bases to trimming and J lost 2 bases, with 14 bases between them. This CDR3 spans 16 amino acids. CDR3 nucleotide sequence: TGTGCCAGCAGCTTGGAAGTTGGGGCCGCCAACTATGGCTACACCTTC. The encoded protein is CASSLEVGAANYGYTF.

This chain links TRBV14 with TRBJ2-7; weak D call: TRBD2 (6 bases). Germline CDR1 reads SGHDN; CDR2 reads FVKESK. CDR3 size: 14 residues. V was shortened by 3 bases and J by 0 bases, with 9 bases between the two germline ends. The CDR3: CASSQYGGSYEQYF. Written as DNA, the CDR3 is TGTGCCAGCAGCCAGTACGGGGGCTCCTACGAGCAGTACTTC.